This T cell receptor beta chain appears in the sequencing data of a study of beta chain features in type 1 diabetes. Study-wide findings and caveats: High TCR expression in some cells could lead to their over-representation in cDNA sequencing. At VDJ recombination sites, type 1 diabetes patients had fewer insertions and more deleted nucleotides.

The germline CDR1 and CDR2 sequences are MDHEN and SYDVKM. The CDR3 spans 14 residues. Deletions cut 5 bases from V and 6 bases from J, with 14 bases between. Every bit of the isolated RNA underwent reverse transcription, so sequencing read expressed TCRB transcripts. Data came from immunoSEQ multiplex PCR; TCRdb stores just in-frame clones and leaves some out. This sample carries 450,000 to 600,000 clones, over 25% of them seen once, and the ten largest clones take around 0.065%. Based on CD45RO/CCR7/CD25/CD127/CD95/CD27, CD4+ regulatory, stem cell-like memory, naive and central memory cells were sorted. About this clone: Its matching antigen is unknown.

Sequenced: naive CD4+ T cells from blood. V is TRBV28 and J is TRBJ2-4; no clear D gene. The TCR was taken from a man younger than 30 in good health. Here the CDR3 reads CASSPLGSLNIQYF. The CDR3 nucleotides are TGTGCCAGCAGTCCCCTAGGCAGCTTAAACATTCAGTACTTC.